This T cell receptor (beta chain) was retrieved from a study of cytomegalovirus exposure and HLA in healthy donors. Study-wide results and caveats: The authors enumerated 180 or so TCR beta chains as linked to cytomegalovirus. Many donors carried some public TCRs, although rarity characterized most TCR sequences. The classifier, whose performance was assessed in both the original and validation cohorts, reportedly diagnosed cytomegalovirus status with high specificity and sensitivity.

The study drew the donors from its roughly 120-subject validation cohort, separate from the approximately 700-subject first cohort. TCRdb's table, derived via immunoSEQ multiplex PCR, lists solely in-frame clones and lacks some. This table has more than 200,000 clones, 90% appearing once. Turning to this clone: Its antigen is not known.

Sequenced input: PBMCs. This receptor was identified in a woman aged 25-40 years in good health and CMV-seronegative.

The CDR3 loop is CASSPRGRAYEQYF. The DNA for the CDR3 is TGTGCCAGCAGCCCCAGAGGGAGGGCTTACGAGCAGTACTTC. The chain employs TRBV28 and TRBJ2-7, with 7 bases matching TRBD2. Germline trimming cut 6 bases from V and 4 bases from J; bases unmatched to any gene: 9. The CDR3 contains 14 residues. Germline V gene data show CDR1 as MDHEN and CDR2 as SYDVKM.